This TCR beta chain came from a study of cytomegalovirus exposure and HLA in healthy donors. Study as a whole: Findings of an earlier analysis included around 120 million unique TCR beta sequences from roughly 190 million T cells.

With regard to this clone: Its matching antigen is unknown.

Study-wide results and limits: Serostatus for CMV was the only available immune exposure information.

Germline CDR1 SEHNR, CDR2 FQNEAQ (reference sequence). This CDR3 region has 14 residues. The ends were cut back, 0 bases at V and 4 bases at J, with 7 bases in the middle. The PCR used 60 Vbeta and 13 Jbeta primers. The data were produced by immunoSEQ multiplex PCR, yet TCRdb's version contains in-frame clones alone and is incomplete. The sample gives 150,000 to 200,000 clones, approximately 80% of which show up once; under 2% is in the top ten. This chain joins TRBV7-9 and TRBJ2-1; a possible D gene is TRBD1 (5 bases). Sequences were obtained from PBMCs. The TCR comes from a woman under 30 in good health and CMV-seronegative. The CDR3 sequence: CASSLAQAYNEQFF. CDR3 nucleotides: TGTGCCAGCAGCTTAGCACAGGCGTACAATGAGCAGTTCTTC.